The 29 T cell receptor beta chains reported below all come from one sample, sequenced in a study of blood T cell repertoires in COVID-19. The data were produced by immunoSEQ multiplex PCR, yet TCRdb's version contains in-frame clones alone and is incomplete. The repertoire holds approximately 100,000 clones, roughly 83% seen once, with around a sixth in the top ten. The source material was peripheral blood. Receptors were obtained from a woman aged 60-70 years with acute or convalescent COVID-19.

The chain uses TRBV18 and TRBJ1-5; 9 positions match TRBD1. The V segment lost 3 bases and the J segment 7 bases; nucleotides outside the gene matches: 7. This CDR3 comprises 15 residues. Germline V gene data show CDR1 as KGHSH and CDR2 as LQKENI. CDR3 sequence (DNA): TGTGCCAGCTCACCGGGGACAGGGAGGCAGCAGCCCCAGCATTTT. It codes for CASSPGTGRQQPQHF.

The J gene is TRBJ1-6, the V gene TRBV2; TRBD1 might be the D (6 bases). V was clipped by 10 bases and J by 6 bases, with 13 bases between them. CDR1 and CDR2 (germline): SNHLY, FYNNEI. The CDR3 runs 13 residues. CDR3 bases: TGTGCCACATACAGGGACGTTAATTCACCCCTCCACTTT. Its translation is CATYRDVNSPLHF.

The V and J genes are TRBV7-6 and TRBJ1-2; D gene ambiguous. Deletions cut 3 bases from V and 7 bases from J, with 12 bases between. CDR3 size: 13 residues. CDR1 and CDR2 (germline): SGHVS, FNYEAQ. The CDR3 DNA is TGTGCCAGCAGCTTTAAGGAGGGATCTGGCTACACCTTC. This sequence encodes CASSFKEGSGYTF.

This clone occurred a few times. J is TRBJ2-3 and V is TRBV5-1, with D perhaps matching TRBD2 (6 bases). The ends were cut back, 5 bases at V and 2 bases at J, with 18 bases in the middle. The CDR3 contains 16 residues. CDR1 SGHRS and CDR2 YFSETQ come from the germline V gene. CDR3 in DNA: TGCGCCAGCAGTTGGGGGGACTTCAAGTACACAGATACGCAGTATTTT. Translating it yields CASSWGDFKYTDTQYF.

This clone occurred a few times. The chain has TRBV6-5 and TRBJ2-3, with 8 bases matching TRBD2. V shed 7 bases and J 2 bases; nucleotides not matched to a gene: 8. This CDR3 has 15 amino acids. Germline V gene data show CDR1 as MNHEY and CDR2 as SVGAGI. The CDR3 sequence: CASTLSGGATDTQYF. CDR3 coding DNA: TGTGCCAGCACCCTATCCGGGGGGGCCACAGATACGCAGTATTTT.

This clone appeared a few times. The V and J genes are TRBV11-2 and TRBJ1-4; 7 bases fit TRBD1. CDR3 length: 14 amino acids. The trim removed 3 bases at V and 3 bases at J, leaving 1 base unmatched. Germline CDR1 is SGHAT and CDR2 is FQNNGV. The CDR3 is CASSFQGANEKLFF. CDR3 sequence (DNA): TGTGCCAGCAGCTTTCAGGGGGCTAATGAAAAACTGTTTTTT. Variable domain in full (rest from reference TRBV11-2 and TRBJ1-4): EAGVAQSPRYKIIEKRQSVAFWCNPISGHATLYWYQQILGQGPKLLIQFQNNGVVDDSQLPKDRFSAERLKGVDSTLKIQPAKLEDSAVYLCASSFQGANEKLFFGSGTQLSVL.

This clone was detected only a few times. The CDR3 region is CASRKGVSYNEQFF. The CDR3 bases are TGTGCCAGCAGAAAGGGGGTGTCCTACAATGAGCAGTTCTTC. The chain has TRBV28 and TRBJ2-1; weak D call: TRBD1 (6 bases). V lost 6 bases and J lost 1, with 10 bases in between. Germline V gene sequence: CDR1 MDHEN, CDR2 SYDVKM. The CDR3 covers 14 residues.

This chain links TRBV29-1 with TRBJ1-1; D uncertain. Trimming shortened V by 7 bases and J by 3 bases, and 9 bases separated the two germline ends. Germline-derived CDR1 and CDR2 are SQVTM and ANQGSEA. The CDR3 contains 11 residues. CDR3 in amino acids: CSGRGYTEAFF. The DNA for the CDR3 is TGCAGCGGACGCGGGTACACTGAAGCTTTCTTT.

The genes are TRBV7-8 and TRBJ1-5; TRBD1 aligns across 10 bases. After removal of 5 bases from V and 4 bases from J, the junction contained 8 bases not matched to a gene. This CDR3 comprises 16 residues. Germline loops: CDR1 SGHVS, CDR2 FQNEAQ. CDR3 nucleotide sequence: TGTGCCAGCAGCCCCACCGACAGGGGGCAAAATCAGCCCCAGCATTTT. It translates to CASSPTDRGQNQPQHF.

CDR3 DNA sequence: TGCGCCAGCAGCTCGGGAGTGGATCAGCCCCAGCATTTT. Translation: CASSSGVDQPQHF. J is TRBJ1-5 and V is TRBV5-1, with D unresolved. The CDR3 has 13 residues. Trimming removed 3 bases from V and 5 bases from J, with 9 bases in between. Germline CDR1 reads SGHRS; CDR2 reads YFSETQ.

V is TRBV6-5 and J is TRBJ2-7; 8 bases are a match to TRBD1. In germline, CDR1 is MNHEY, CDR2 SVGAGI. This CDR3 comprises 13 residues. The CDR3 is CALGGQGSSEQYF. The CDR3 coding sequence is TGTGCTTTGGGCGGACAGGGCTCTTCCGAGCAGTACTTC.

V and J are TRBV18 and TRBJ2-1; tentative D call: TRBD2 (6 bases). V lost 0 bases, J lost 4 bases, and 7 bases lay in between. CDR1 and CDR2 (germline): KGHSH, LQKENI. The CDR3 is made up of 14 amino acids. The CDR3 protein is CASSPPGLYNEQFF. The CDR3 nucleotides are TGTGCCAGCTCACCACCGGGACTTTACAATGAGCAGTTCTTC.

Here the CDR3 reads CASSTYIGRVRKLFF. CDR3 nucleotides: TGTGCCAGTAGTACCTACATCGGTCGGGTGCGTAAACTGTTTTTT. The chain combines TRBV19 with TRBJ1-4, with unresolved D. V lost 4 bases to trimming and J lost 11 bases, with 20 bases between them. The CDR3 consists of 15 residues. Germline lookup yields CDR1 LNHDA and CDR2 SQIVND (reference sequence).

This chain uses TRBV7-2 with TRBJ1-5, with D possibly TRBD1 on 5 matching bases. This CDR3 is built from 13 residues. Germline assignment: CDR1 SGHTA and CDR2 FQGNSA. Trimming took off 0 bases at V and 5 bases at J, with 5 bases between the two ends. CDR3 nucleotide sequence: TGTGCCAGCAGCTTAGCAGGGGATCAGCCCCAGCATTTT. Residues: CASSLAGDQPQHF.

The CDR3 DNA follows: TGTGCCAGCAACGAAAACCCGGGACACTACACAGATACGCAGTATTTT. Its protein is CASNENPGHYTDTQYF. The chain combines TRBV5-6 with TRBJ2-3; D possibly corresponds to TRBD1 (6 bases). The CDR3 extends over 16 amino acids. Germline CDR1 is SGHDT and CDR2 is YYEEEE. V lost 6 bases and J 2 bases, leaving 19 bases between the germline ends.

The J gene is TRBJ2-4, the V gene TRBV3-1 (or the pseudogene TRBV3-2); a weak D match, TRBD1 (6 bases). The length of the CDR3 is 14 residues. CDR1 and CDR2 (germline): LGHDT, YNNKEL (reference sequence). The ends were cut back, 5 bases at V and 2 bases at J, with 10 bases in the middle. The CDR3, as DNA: TGTGCCAGCAGCTCCGACAGGACCAAAAACATTCAGTACTTC. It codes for CASSSDRTKNIQYF.

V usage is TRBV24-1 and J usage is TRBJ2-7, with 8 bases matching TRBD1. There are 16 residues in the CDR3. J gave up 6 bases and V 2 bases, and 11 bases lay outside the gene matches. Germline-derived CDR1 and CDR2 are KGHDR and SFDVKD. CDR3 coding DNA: TGTGCCACCAGTGATTCCGTCCAGGGGGCCATGTCCGAGCAGTACTTC. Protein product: CATSDSVQGAMSEQYF.

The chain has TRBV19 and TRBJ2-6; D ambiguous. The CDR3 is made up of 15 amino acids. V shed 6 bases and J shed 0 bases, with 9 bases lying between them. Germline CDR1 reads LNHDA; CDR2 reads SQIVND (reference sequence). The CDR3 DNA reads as TGTGCCAGTAGGGCAGATGTCTCTGGGGCCAACGTCCTGACTTTC. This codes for CASRADVSGANVLTF.

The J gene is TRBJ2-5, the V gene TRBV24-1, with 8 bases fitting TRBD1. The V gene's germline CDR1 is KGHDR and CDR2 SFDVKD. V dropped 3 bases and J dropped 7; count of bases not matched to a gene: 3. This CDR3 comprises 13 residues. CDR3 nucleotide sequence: TGTGCCACCAGTGATCACGGGACAGGGACCCAGTACTTC. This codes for CATSDHGTGTQYF.

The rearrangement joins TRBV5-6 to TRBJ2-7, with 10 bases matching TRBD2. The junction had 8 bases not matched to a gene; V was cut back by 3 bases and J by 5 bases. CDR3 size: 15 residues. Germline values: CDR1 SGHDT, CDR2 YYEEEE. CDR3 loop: CASSSTGTSVDEQYF. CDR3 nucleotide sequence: TGTGCCAGCAGCTCTACCGGGACTAGCGTCGACGAGCAGTACTTC.

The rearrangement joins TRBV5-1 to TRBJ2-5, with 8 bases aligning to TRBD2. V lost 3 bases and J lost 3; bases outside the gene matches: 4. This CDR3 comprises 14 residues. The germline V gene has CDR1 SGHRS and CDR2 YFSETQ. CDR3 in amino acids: CASSSPGLEETQYF. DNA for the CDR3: TGCGCCAGCAGCTCCCCGGGACTAGAAGAGACCCAGTACTTC.

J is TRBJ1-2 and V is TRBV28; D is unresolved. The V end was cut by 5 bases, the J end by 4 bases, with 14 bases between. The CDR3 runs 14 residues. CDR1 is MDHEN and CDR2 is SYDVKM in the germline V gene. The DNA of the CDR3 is TGTGCCAGCAGTCCCGGGTCCCATTCCTATGGCTACACCTTC. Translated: CASSPGSHSYGYTF.

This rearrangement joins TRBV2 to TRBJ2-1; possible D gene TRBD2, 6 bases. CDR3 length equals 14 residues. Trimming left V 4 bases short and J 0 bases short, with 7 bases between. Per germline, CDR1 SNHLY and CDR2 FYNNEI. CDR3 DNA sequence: TGTGCCAGCAGTGTGGGGGGCTCCTACAATGAGCAGTTCTTC. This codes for CASSVGGSYNEQFF.

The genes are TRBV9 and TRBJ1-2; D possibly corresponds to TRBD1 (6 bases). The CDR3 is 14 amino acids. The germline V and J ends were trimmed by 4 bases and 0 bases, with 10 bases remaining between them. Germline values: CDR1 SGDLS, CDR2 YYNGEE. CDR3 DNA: TGTGCCAGCAGCCAGACAGGAGCTAACTATGGCTACACCTTC. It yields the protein CASSQTGANYGYTF.

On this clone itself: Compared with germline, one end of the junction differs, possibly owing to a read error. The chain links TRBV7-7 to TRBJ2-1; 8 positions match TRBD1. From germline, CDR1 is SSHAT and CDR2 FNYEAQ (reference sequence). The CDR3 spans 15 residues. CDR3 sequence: CASSPGTGGANEQFF. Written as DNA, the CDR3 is TGTGCTAGCAGCCCAGGGACAGGTGGGGCGAATGAGCAGTTCTTC.

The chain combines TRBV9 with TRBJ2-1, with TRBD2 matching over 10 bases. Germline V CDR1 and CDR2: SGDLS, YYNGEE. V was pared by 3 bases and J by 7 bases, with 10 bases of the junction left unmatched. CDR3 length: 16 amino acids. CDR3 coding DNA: TGTGCCAGCAGCGGCCACCAGCGGGAGGGCGGGAATGAGCAGTTCTTC. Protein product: CASSGHQREGGNEQFF.

DNA for the CDR3: TGTGCCAGCAGCTTAATCGGCGGGGAGCCCCAGCATTTT. Amino acid sequence: CASSLIGGEPQHF. The chain recombines TRBV7-6 with TRBJ1-5, with no clear D. The CDR3 is made up of 13 amino acids. Trimming cost V 2 bases and J 8 bases, with 10 bases left between them. Germline V CDR1 and CDR2: SGHVS, FNYEAQ.

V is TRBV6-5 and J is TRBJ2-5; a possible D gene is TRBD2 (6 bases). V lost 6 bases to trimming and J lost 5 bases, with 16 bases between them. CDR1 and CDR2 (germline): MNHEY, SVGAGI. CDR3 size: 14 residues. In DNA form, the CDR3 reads TGTGCCAGCAGGTGGGGCGGGGTAAAGGAGACCCAGTACTTC. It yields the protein CASRWGGVKETQYF.

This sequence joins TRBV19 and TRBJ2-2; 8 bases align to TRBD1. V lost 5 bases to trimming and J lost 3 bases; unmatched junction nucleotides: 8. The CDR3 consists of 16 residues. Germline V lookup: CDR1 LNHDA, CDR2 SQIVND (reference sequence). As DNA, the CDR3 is TGTGCCAGTAGTCAACTTGACAGGGGCTACACCGGGGAGCTGTTTTTT. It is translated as CASSQLDRGYTGELFF.